The 15 T cell receptor beta chains given below trace back to one sample, sequenced in a study of cytomegalovirus exposure and HLA in healthy donors. In the PCR, 60 Vbeta and 13 Jbeta primers were used. Some clones are missing from TCRdb's copy, which holds only in-frame ones; the method was immunoSEQ multiplex PCR. The table includes 170,000 or so clones, approximately 84% detected once. The sample taken for sequencing was PBMCs. The receptors derive from a boy between 2 and 10 years old in good health and CMV-seronegative.

The rearrangement uses TRBV28 and TRBJ2-5; 10 nucleotides align to TRBD2. The assigned J gene may be wrong: the sequence end matches TRBJ2-7 better. The CDR3 is 14 residues long. Germline loops: CDR1 MDHEN, CDR2 SYDVKM. In DNA, the CDR3 is TGTGCCAGCAGTTCGGGACTAGCGAACTACGAGCAGTACTTC. Translated, it gives CASSSGLANYEQYF.

The rearrangement joins TRBV9 to TRBJ2-3, with 11 nucleotides matching TRBD2. The CDR3 sequence is 16 residues long. Germline V gene data show CDR1 as SGDLS and CDR2 as YYNGEE. V gave up 4 bases and J gave up 3 bases; unmatched junction bases: 7. The CDR3 sequence is CASSLRTSGSTDTQYF. CDR3 in DNA: TGTGCCAGCAGCCTAAGGACTAGCGGGTCGACAGATACGCAGTATTTT.

The V and J genes are TRBV6-1 and TRBJ1-1, with D uncertain. This CDR3 has 16 amino acids. Deletions cut 1 base from V and 0 bases from J, with 12 bases between. CDR1 is MNHNS, CDR2 SASEGT, per germline. CDR3 DNA: TGTGCCAGCAGTGAAGGGCAGGTGGTCATGAACACTGAAGCTTTCTTT. As protein: CASSEGQVVMNTEAFF.

The chain joins TRBV19 to TRBJ1-5; D possibly corresponds to TRBD1 (5 bases). The V gene lost 6 bases and the J gene lost 5 bases, with 17 bases spanning the gap. Germline V gives CDR1 LNHDA, CDR2 SQIVND (reference sequence). This CDR3 is 15 amino acids long. CDR3 sequence reads: CASRPRGGAHQPQHF. The CDR3, as DNA: TGTGCCAGTAGACCCCGGGGAGGGGCCCATCAGCCCCAGCATTTT.

This chain links TRBV19 with TRBJ2-3; 10 bases agree with TRBD2. CDR3 length: 15 residues. Germline CDR1 and CDR2: LNHDA and SQIVND (reference sequence). V dropped 5 bases and J dropped 1; count of bases not matched to a gene: 3. The CDR3 loop is CASSPGLAGTDTQYF. The DNA of the CDR3 is TGTGCCAGTAGTCCCGGACTAGCGGGCACAGATACGCAGTATTTT.

This chain links TRBV2 with TRBJ1-4; D might be TRBD1 (5 bases). The CDR3 sequence is 14 residues long. CDR1 is SNHLY, CDR2 FYNNEI, per germline. V was clipped by 5 bases and J by 1 base, with 8 bases between them. CDR3 amino acids: CASSLQGTNEKLFF. In DNA, the CDR3 is TGTGCCAGCAGTCTCCAGGGAACTAATGAAAAACTGTTTTTT. The variable domain in full, with the rest retrieved from reference TRBV2 and TRBJ1-4, is EPEVTQTPSHQVTQMGQEVILRCVPISNHLYFYWYRQILGQKVEFLVSFYNNEISEKSEIFDDQFSVERPDGSNFTLKIRSTKLEDSAMYFCASSLQGTNEKLFFGSGTQLSVL.

The chain joins TRBV5-1 to TRBJ1-1, with 10 nucleotides matching TRBD1. The CDR3 covers 15 residues. V lost 4 bases to trimming and J lost 6 bases; unmatched junction nucleotides: 9. CDR1 is SGHRS and CDR2 is YFSETQ in the germline V gene. The DNA of the CDR3 is TGCGCCAGCAGCCTCGGGACAGGGGTTACCCCTGAAGCTTTCTTT. It is translated as CASSLGTGVTPEAFF.

In its sample, this clone was seen a few times. This sequence joins TRBV5-6 and TRBJ2-1; 12 nucleotides line up with TRBD2. This CDR3 has 16 residues. Per germline, CDR1 SGHDT and CDR2 YYEEEE. J lost 4 bases, V lost 5 bases, and 7 bases had no gene match. The CDR3 DNA follows: TGTGCCAGCAGTACCAGGACTAGCGGGAAATACAATGAGCAGTTCTTC. This codes for CASSTRTSGKYNEQFF.

The rearrangement uses TRBV5-5 and TRBJ2-3; 8 bases agree with TRBD2. CDR1 and CDR2 from the germline V gene are SGHKS and YYEKEE (reference sequence). The CDR3 has 17 amino acids. J gave up 3 bases and V 1 base, and 10 bases lay outside the gene matches. CDR3 in amino acids: CASSLSAGGLGTDTQYF. In DNA, the CDR3 is TGTGCCAGCAGCTTGTCGGCGGGAGGCCTCGGTACAGATACGCAGTATTTT. The full variable domain, in which reference TRBV5-5 and TRBJ2-3 provide the parts outside the CDR3, is DAGVTQSPTHLIKTRGQQVTLRCSPISGHKSVSWYQQVLGQGPQFIFQYYEKEERGRGNFPDRFSARQFPNYSSELNVNALLLGDSALYLCASSLSAGGLGTDTQYFGPGTRLTVL.

V usage is TRBV6-1 and J usage is TRBJ2-7; 8 nucleotides match TRBD1. Unmatched junction bases numbered 6, after V lost 2 bases and J lost 0 bases. The germline CDR1 and CDR2 sequences are MNHNS and SASEGT. The length of the CDR3 is 16 residues. CDR3 loop: CASSEWTTGGSYEQYF. DNA for the CDR3: TGTGCCAGCAGTGAATGGACCACAGGGGGCTCCTACGAGCAGTACTTC.

This clone appeared a single time. J is TRBJ2-1 and V is TRBV2, with 8 bases identical to TRBD1. V shed 6 bases, J shed 0 bases, and the junction held 4 bases outside the gene matches. The CDR3 extends over 15 amino acids. Germline assignment: CDR1 SNHLY and CDR2 FYNNEI. The CDR3 protein is CASRIDRGSYNEQFF. The CDR3 DNA sequence: TGTGCCAGCAGGATCGACAGGGGCTCCTACAATGAGCAGTTCTTC.

The chain combines TRBV4-2 with TRBJ1-4, with D unclear. Trimming left V 0 bases short and J 7 bases short, with 12 bases between. Germline values: CDR1 LGHNA, CDR2 YNFKEQ. The CDR3 consists of 15 residues. The CDR3 DNA sequence: TGTGCCAGCAGCCAAGATATTCCGAGTAGTGAAAAACTGTTTTTT. Translation gives CASSQDIPSSEKLFF.

V is TRBV27 and J is TRBJ1-1; 7 bases are shared with TRBD1. This CDR3 is 15 amino acids long. Germline values: CDR1 MNHEY, CDR2 SMNVEV (reference sequence). Trimming at V came to 5 bases and at J to 2 bases, leaving 8 bases not matched to a gene. The chain's CDR3 is CASSPAGQVNTEAFF. CDR3 bases: TGTGCCAGCAGTCCCGCAGGACAGGTAAACACTGAAGCTTTCTTT.

The chain is built from TRBV28 and TRBJ1-2; 7 bases fit TRBD1. The CDR3 loop spans 15 amino acids. Germline lookup yields CDR1 MDHEN and CDR2 SYDVKM. The V segment lost 5 bases and the J segment 7 bases; nucleotides outside the gene matches: 13. The CDR3 reads CASSPTGAPTGGYTF. In DNA, the CDR3 is TGTGCCAGCAGTCCAACAGGGGCCCCCACAGGTGGCTACACCTTC.

The chain is built from TRBV15 and TRBJ2-2; 7 bases are shared with TRBD1. CDR1 and CDR2 (germline): LNHNV, YYDKDF (reference sequence). The CDR3 spans 15 residues. J gave up 0 bases and V 2 bases, and 0 bases lay outside the gene matches. As DNA, the CDR3 is TGTGCCACCAGCAGACAGGGGGCGAACACCGGGGAGCTGTTTTTT. Encoded protein: CATSRQGANTGELFF.